The 32 T cell receptor beta chains below all came from one sample that was sequenced in a study of CD8 T cells in ankylosing spondylitis. TCRdb fed the 5' RACE reads into MiXCR, producing one record per CDR3 protein. The sample shows 380,000 or so distinct CDR3 sequences, approximately 22% of them seen only once. The sequencing sample was made of blood, either unsorted or a sorted T cell fraction (not recorded which). The receptor source for this set is a male donor with ankylosing spondylitis or in good health (not recorded which).

The chain combines TRBV12-3 or TRBV12-4 with TRBJ2-3; TRBD2 is a possible D gene (6 bases). The CDR3 covers 17 residues. Trimming removed 11 bases from V and 2 bases from J, with 26 bases in between. CDR3 coding DNA: TGTGCCCTCAGTTTTTGGGGGGATGGGGGAAACACAGATACGCAGTATTTT. This codes for CALSFWGDGGNTDTQYF.

J is TRBJ1-2 and V is TRBV4-1; 12 positions agree with TRBD1. V was pared by 4 bases and J by 4 bases, with 13 bases of the junction left unmatched. CDR1 and CDR2 (germline): MGHRA, YSYEKL. The CDR3 is 18 residues long. The DNA for the CDR3 is TGCGCCAGCAGCCCTCAAATCGGGACAGGGGGCGCGATCTATGGCTACACCTTC. Its protein is CASSPQIGTGGAIYGYTF.

This clonotype was counted only a few times. This sequence joins TRBV24-1 and TRBJ2-1; D perhaps matches TRBD1 (7 bases). The CDR3 is 15 amino acids. Trimming took off 5 bases at V and 7 bases at J, with 17 bases between the two ends. The germline gives CDR1 KGHDR, CDR2 SFDVKD. In nucleotides, the CDR3 is TGTGCCACCAGTGCCCTGACAGGGACTCGGAATGAGCAGTTCTTC. Translating gives CATSALTGTRNEQFF.

This clonotype was found once. The chain carries TRBV4-1 and TRBJ2-4; D gene unclear. V dropped 5 bases and J dropped 8 bases, with 13 bases sitting between them. The CDR3 sequence is 13 residues long. The V gene's germline CDR1 is MGHRA and CDR2 YSYEKL. The CDR3 loop reads CASSAPGMHIQYF. The CDR3 coding sequence is TGCGCCAGCAGCGCCCCTGGCATGCACATTCAGTACTTC.

The table lists this clonotype with a few counts. The gene calls are TRBV4-1 and TRBJ2-7; D possibly corresponds to TRBD2 (5 bases). The CDR3 loop spans 17 amino acids. CDR1 and CDR2 from the germline V gene are MGHRA and YSYEKL. Trimming took 0 bases from V and 0 from J, leaving 15 bases between them. The CDR3 reads CASSQERVSGPSYEQYF. The CDR3 DNA is TGCGCCAGCAGCCAAGAGAGGGTCAGTGGACCCTCCTACGAGCAGTACTTC.

V gene TRBV14 combines with J gene TRBJ2-2; D is uncertain. This CDR3 is 14 amino acids long. The germline gives CDR1 SGHDN, CDR2 FVKESK. The V and J ends lost 0 bases and 6 bases respectively, with 8 bases between them. The CDR3 DNA follows: TGTGCCAGCAGCCAAGATCGGTGGCCCGGGGAGCTGTTTTTT. Protein: CASSQDRWPGELFF.

The table lists this clonotype with a few counts. This sequence joins TRBV9 and TRBJ2-3, with 9 positions matching TRBD2. This CDR3 is built from 16 residues. In germline, CDR1 is SGDLS, CDR2 YYNGEE. J was trimmed by 5 bases and V by 7 bases; bases with no gene match: 14. CDR3 loop: CASSMIWSGGKDTQYF. In DNA, the CDR3 is TGTGCCAGCTCAATGATCTGGAGCGGGGGGAAAGATACGCAGTATTTT.

This clonotype was counted between two and nine times. V usage is TRBV12-3 or TRBV12-4 and J usage is TRBJ2-5; D call uncertain. V lost 3 bases and J 4 bases, leaving 12 bases between the germline ends. The CDR3 consists of 14 residues. The CDR3 reads CASSFRGSGETQYF. In nucleotides, the CDR3 is TGTGCCAGCAGTTTTCGTGGGTCGGGAGAGACCCAGTACTTC.

The rearrangement joins TRBV15 to TRBJ2-3; 9 nucleotides line up with TRBD2. After removal of 6 bases from V and 4 bases from J, the junction contained 11 bases not matched to a gene. Germline V gene data show CDR1 as LNHNV and CDR2 as YYDKDF (reference sequence). This CDR3 spans 16 amino acids. The CDR3 sequence: CATRGAAGGPADTQYF. In DNA, the CDR3 is TGTGCCACCAGAGGTGCGGCGGGGGGGCCAGCAGATACGCAGTATTTT.

The chain is built from TRBV4-1 and TRBJ2-7, with D possibly matching TRBD2 (6 bases). Germline V gene sequence: CDR1 MGHRA, CDR2 YSYEKL. V was shortened by 3 bases and J by 4 bases, with 13 bases between the two germline ends. This CDR3 contains 14 residues. The CDR3 region has the DNA TGCGCCAGCAGCCACGCCGGGACTGCATACGAGCAGTACTTC. This encodes CASSHAGTAYEQYF.

In its sample, this clonotype was seen once. V usage is TRBV2 and J usage is TRBJ2-3, with D hard to call. Germline V gene data show CDR1 as SNHLY and CDR2 as FYNNEI. Trimming pared 2 bases from V and 1 base from J, leaving 10 bases between. This CDR3 has 15 amino acids. Here the CDR3 DNA reads TGTGCCAGCAGTGAACTAGGAGCCGGCACAGATACGCAGTATTTT. Protein sequence: CASSELGAGTDTQYF.

This chain joins TRBV9 and TRBJ1-2; 8 nucleotides line up with TRBD1. J was trimmed by 3 bases and V by 3 bases; bases with no gene match: 10. The germline CDR1 and CDR2 sequences are SGDLS and YYNGEE. The CDR3 runs to 16 residues. CDR3 protein: CASSEGAGQDYYGYTF. CDR3 bases: TGTGCCAGCAGCGAGGGGGCGGGACAGGATTACTATGGCTACACCTTC.

In its sample, this clonotype was seen a few times. The genes are TRBV10-3 and TRBJ2-1, with 12 bases lining up with TRBD1. The CDR3 runs 14 residues. Germline lookup yields CDR1 ENHRY and CDR2 SYGVKD. Unmatched junction bases numbered 5, after V lost 6 bases and J lost 8 bases. In nucleotides, the CDR3 is TGTGCCATCAGCGGGACAGGGGGCTTCGATGAGCAGTTCTTC. It translates to CAISGTGGFDEQFF.

This clonotype was seen many times. V and J are TRBV27 and TRBJ1-1, with 7 bases matching TRBD1. V lost 5 bases to trimming and J lost 1 base; unmatched junction nucleotides: 10. The CDR3 has 16 residues. From germline, CDR1 is MNHEY and CDR2 SMNVEV (reference sequence). The CDR3 is CASSTRIRGGNTEAFF. The CDR3 coding sequence is TGTGCCAGCAGTACACGAATCAGGGGGGGGAACACTGAAGCTTTCTTT.

Only a few counts were recorded for this clonotype. The chain combines TRBV12-3 or TRBV12-4 with TRBJ2-7; D gene unclear. This CDR3 spans 12 amino acids. Between the trimmed V and J ends, which lost 5 bases and 1 base, there was a span of 6 bases. This CDR3 is CASSAPSYEQYF. The CDR3 nucleotides are TGTGCCAGCAGTGCCCCGTCCTACGAGCAGTACTTC.

The table lists this clonotype with a few counts. The rearrangement uses TRBV7-6 and TRBJ2-3; 7 positions agree with TRBD2. The CDR3 length is 18 residues. V was pared by 2 bases and J by 0 bases, with 11 bases of the junction left unmatched. Germline lookup yields CDR1 SGHVS and CDR2 FNYEAQ. The CDR3 spells CASSLRGWPSGSTDTQYF. The CDR3, as DNA: TGTGCCAGCAGCTTAAGGGGTTGGCCTAGCGGTAGCACAGATACGCAGTATTTT.

The rearrangement uses TRBV27 and TRBJ2-3; TRBD2 aligns across 7 bases. This CDR3 has 15 residues. Germline-derived CDR1 and CDR2 are MNHEY and SMNVEV (reference sequence). The V gene end was trimmed by 7 bases and the J gene end by 2 bases; junction bases not matched to a gene: 9. The CDR3 spells CASTQNRDYTDTQYF. Here the CDR3 DNA reads TGTGCCAGCACCCAAAACCGGGACTACACAGATACGCAGTATTTT.

V gene TRBV4-1 combines with J gene TRBJ2-1; TRBD2 agrees at 7 bases. The J segment lost 1 base and the V segment lost 4 bases, leaving 7 bases of the junction unmatched. CDR1 and CDR2 (germline): MGHRA, YSYEKL. The CDR3 runs 16 residues. In nucleotides, the CDR3 is TGCGCCAGCAGCCTCACTAGCGCCCTATCCTACAATGAGCAGTTCTTC. Its translation is CASSLTSALSYNEQFF.

This clonotype was seen more than once but under ten times. The chain is built from TRBV15 and TRBJ2-7, with 9 bases lining up with TRBD1. This CDR3 contains 14 residues. Germline-derived CDR1 and CDR2 are LNHNV and YYDKDF (reference sequence). V gave up 5 bases and J gave up 5 bases; unmatched junction bases: 7. The CDR3: CATSPGTGSNEQYF. Written as DNA, the CDR3 is TGTGCCACCAGCCCCGGGACAGGGTCAAACGAGCAGTACTTC.

This clonotype was observed a handful of times. The chain links TRBV25-1 to TRBJ2-5; D call uncertain. The length of the CDR3 is 15 residues. Deletions cut 2 bases from V and 0 bases from J, with 10 bases between. Germline lookup yields CDR1 MGHDK and CDR2 SYGVNS. DNA of the CDR3: TGTGCCAGCAGTGAACGGTTCGTGAACCAAGAGACCCAGTACTTC. Protein: CASSERFVNQETQYF.

The chain recombines TRBV15 with TRBJ2-3, with TRBD2 identical over 12 bases. From germline, CDR1 is LNHNV and CDR2 YYDKDF (reference sequence). J lost 3 bases, V lost 8 bases, and 9 bases had no gene match. This CDR3 comprises 16 residues. CDR3 nucleotide sequence: TGTGCCACCCGACCTAGCGGGGGGGCCGGAACAGATACGCAGTATTTT. As protein: CATRPSGGAGTDTQYF.

The V gene is TRBV20-1, the J gene TRBJ2-7; 9 positions agree with TRBD1. CDR1 and CDR2 from the germline V gene are DFQATT and SNEGSKA (reference sequence). The ends lost 1 base at V and 6 bases at J; junction bases unmatched: 7. The length of the CDR3 is 14 residues. The CDR3 bases are TGCAGTGCTAGAGTTGGGACAGGGTGGTCCGAGCAGTACTTC. Translating gives CSARVGTGWSEQYF.

In its sample, this clonotype was seen many times. The chain employs TRBV5-1 and TRBJ2-7; weak D call: TRBD2 (6 bases). V was pared by 3 bases and J by 4 bases, with 11 bases between. The CDR3 spans 13 residues. From germline, CDR1 is SGHRS and CDR2 YFSETQ. The CDR3 DNA follows: TGCGCCAGCAGCTGGGACTCGGCTTACGAGCAGTACTTC. It yields the protein CASSWDSAYEQYF.

V and J are TRBV7-9 and TRBJ2-2; D gene ambiguous. The germline gives CDR1 SEHNR, CDR2 FQNEAQ (reference sequence). The CDR3 length is 13 residues. V shed 6 bases and J shed 1 base, with 6 bases lying between them. The CDR3 region has the DNA TGTGCCAGCAGGCCCGGGAACACCGGGGAGCTGTTTTTT. This codes for CASRPGNTGELFF.

This clonotype was counted only a few times. This chain connects TRBV30 to TRBJ2-7; D call uncertain. Germline-derived CDR1 and CDR2 are GTSNPN and SVGIG (reference sequence). V lost 2 bases and J lost 4, with 15 bases in between. The CDR3 length is 14 residues. In nucleotides, the CDR3 is TGTGCCTGGAGTCCCCCGCCGGGTACTTACGAGCAGTACTTC. Its translation: CAWSPPPGTYEQYF.

This clonotype was seen more than once but under ten times. V and J are TRBV19 and TRBJ2-2; 7 bases agree with TRBD2. This CDR3 comprises 16 residues. CDR1 and CDR2 (germline): LNHDA, SQIVND (reference sequence). With V trimmed by 1 base and J by 5 bases, 7 bases remained unmatched. The CDR3 bases are TGTGCCAGTAGTATAGTCCCTAGCGGAAATACCGGGGAGCTGTTTTTT. As protein: CASSIVPSGNTGELFF.

This clonotype was seen a few times. The V gene is TRBV12-3 or TRBV12-4, the J gene TRBJ1-1; 9 bases agree with TRBD1. The V gene end was trimmed by 5 bases and the J gene end by 4 bases; junction bases not matched to a gene: 8. The CDR3 sequence is 15 residues long. CDR3 sequence reads: CASSQGATGGTEAFF. In nucleotides, the CDR3 is TGTGCCAGCAGTCAGGGAGCGACAGGGGGCACTGAAGCTTTCTTT.

A few counts support this clonotype. The J gene is TRBJ2-5, the V gene TRBV20-1, with D maybe TRBD2 (5 bases). The CDR3 has 13 amino acids. Germline values: CDR1 DFQATT, CDR2 SNEGSKA (reference sequence). V lost 1 base, J lost 7 bases, and 13 bases lay in between. CDR3 region: CSARVIGEWTQYF. DNA for the CDR3: TGCAGTGCTAGAGTGATCGGGGAGTGGACCCAGTACTTC.

The V call is TRBV20-1, the J call TRBJ2-7; TRBD1 might be the D (6 bases). Trimming stripped 1 base from V and 5 bases from J, with 12 bases between. There are 13 residues in the CDR3. The germline gives CDR1 DFQATT, CDR2 SNEGSKA (reference sequence). CDR3 nucleotide sequence: TGCAGTGCTAGAGTTTGGGACACCCACGAGCAGTACTTC. It translates to CSARVWDTHEQYF.

This clonotype was seen many times. CDR3 residues: CASSKKGFSYEQYF. The CDR3 DNA sequence: TGTGCCAGCAGCAAAAAGGGGTTTTCCTACGAGCAGTACTTC. The rearrangement uses TRBV7-9 and TRBJ2-7; weak D call: TRBD1 (5 bases). The V and J ends lost 5 bases and 1 base respectively, with 12 bases between them. CDR1 is SEHNR and CDR2 is FQNEAQ in the germline V gene (reference sequence). The CDR3 loop spans 14 amino acids.

The chain uses TRBV12-3 or TRBV12-4 and TRBJ2-1; possible D gene TRBD2, 6 bases. V was cut by 3 bases and J by 8 bases, with 23 bases left in between. This CDR3 is 17 amino acids long. The chain's CDR3 is CASSLISGYPTLYEQFF. CDR3 DNA sequence: TGTGCCAGCAGTTTGATTAGCGGATACCCTACTCTCTATGAGCAGTTCTTC.

The rearrangement joins TRBV6-1 to TRBJ2-2; D unresolved. V lost 6 bases and J 9 bases, leaving 11 bases between the germline ends. Germline CDR1 and CDR2: MNHNS and SASEGT. The length of the CDR3 is 12 residues. This CDR3 reads CASSGWEWELFF. The CDR3 DNA reads TGTGCCAGCAGCGGCTGGGAATGGGAGCTGTTTTTT.